This T cell receptor beta chain was identified during a study of cytomegalovirus exposure and HLA in healthy donors. Study-level results: 150 to 200 TCR beta chains were listed as cytomegalovirus-associated.

The J segment lost 1 base and the V segment lost 0 bases, leaving 2 bases of the junction unmatched. Germline V gives CDR1 LGHNA, CDR2 YSLEER. The CDR3 totals 16 residues. In regard to this clone: Its specificity is not known.

Assay: immunoSEQ multiplex PCR; the TCRdb copy retains only in-frame clones and omits some. There are about 71,000 clones in the sample; about 95% occur only once, and 1% lies in the top ten. Sequencing was carried out using PBMCs. The sequence derives from a woman under 30 in good health and CMV-seronegative. The chain couples TRBV4-3 to TRBJ2-2; 7 bases align to TRBD2. The CDR3 loop is CASSQETSVNTGELFF. In DNA, the CDR3 is TGCGCCAGCAGCCAAGAAACTAGCGTGAACACCGGGGAGCTGTTTTTT.